The next 2 T cell receptor beta chains were all read from a single sample in a study of identical twins. In TCRdb, the 5' RACE reads were re-called with MiXCR into one record per CDR3 protein. The sample shows roughly 710,000 distinct CDR3 sequences, 5.5% to 6.5% of them seen only once. The sample was naive T cells sorted from blood. These receptors were obtained from a man aged 18 to 29 in good health.

Many counts were recorded for this clonotype. The J gene is TRBJ2-1, the V gene TRBV7-2; D is perhaps TRBD2 (5 bases). From germline, CDR1 is SGHTA and CDR2 FQGNSA. This CDR3 spans 16 amino acids. V was shortened by 1 base and J by 2 bases, with 12 bases between the two germline ends. In DNA form, the CDR3 reads TGTGCCAGCAGCTTAGTGGGAGAGAACCCCTACAATGAGCAGTTCTTC. It yields the protein CASSLVGENPYNEQFF.

This clonotype occurred many times. The junction differs from germline at one of its ends, possibly a read error. The chain carries TRBV29-1 and TRBJ2-5, with D perhaps TRBD1 (5 bases). The CDR3 is made up of 12 amino acids. Germline loops: CDR1 SQVTM, CDR2 ANQGSEA. The CDR3 DNA sequence: TGCAGCGTCGAAGTCAGGGAAGAGACCCAGTACTTC. Residues: CSVEVREETQYF.